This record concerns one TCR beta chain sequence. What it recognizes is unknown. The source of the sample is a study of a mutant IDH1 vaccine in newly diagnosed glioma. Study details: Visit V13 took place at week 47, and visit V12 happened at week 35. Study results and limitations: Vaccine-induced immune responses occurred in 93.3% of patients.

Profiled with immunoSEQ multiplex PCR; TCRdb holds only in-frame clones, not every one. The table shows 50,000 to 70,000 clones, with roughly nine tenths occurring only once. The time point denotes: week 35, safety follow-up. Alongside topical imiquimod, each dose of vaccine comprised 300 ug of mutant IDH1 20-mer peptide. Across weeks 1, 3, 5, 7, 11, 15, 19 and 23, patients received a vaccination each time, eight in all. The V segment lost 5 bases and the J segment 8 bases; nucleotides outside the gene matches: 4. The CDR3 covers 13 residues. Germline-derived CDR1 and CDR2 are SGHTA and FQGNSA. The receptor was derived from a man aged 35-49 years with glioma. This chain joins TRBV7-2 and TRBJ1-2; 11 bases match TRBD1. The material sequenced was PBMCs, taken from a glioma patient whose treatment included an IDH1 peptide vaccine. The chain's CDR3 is CASSPGQGEGYTF. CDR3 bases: TGTGCCAGCAGCCCGGGACAGGGGGAGGGCTACACCTTC. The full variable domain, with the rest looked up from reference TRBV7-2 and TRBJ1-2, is GAGVSQSPSNKVTEKGKDVELRCDPISGHTALYWYRQSLGQGLEFLIYFQGNSAPDKSGLPSDRFSAERTGGSVSTLTIQRTQQEDSAVYLCASSPGQGEGYTFGSGTRLTVV.